The sample holds a few counts of the clone carrying this T cell receptor beta chain. The protocol was immunoSEQ multiplex PCR, while the TCRdb copy is restricted to in-frame clones and leaves out a portion. The sample has some 45,000 clones; 80% to 90% are singletons. This entry is derived from a study of OX40 agonist ivuxolimab in advanced cancers. The overall study: Ivuxolimab was administered intravenously to patients at 0.01 to 10 mg/kg every 2 weeks. People in dose escalation had one of these cancers: hepatocellular carcinoma, melanoma, renal cell or head and neck cancer.

Patients who had autoimmune disease history or got systemic immunosuppression were left out. Samples were taken at baseline and on day 1 of cycles 4 and 7. Sequences were derived from CD4+ or CD8+ T cells sorted from blood, sampled in a trial of the OX40 agonist ivuxolimab. This receptor was taken from an adult with an advanced solid tumor such as melanoma, head and neck, liver or kidney cancer.

The CDR3 coding sequence is TGTGCCAGCAGTCCGCAACGACAGGGTCCCTACGAGCAGTACTTC. This encodes CASSPQRQGPYEQYF. This rearrangement joins TRBV6-1 to TRBJ2-7, with 7 bases lining up with TRBD1. Germline CDR1 is MNHNS and CDR2 is SASEGT. CDR3 size: 15 residues. The V segment lost 5 bases and the J segment 2 bases; nucleotides outside the gene matches: 9.